These 29 T cell receptor beta chains share one sample of origin, sequenced in a study of coeliac disease. Using immunoSEQ multiplex PCR, the repertoire was profiled, and TCRdb retains in-frame clones only, with some absent. This table holds fewer than 5,000 clones, over 55% found once. The sequencing input was lamina propria lymphocytes from the gut. The source is a woman in her seventies with celiac disease.

The DNA of the CDR3 is TGTGCCACCAGCAGGGACATCCTGAACACCGGGGAGCTGTTTTTT. Protein: CATSRDILNTGELFF. The chain recombines TRBV15 with TRBJ2-2; D is perhaps TRBD1 (5 bases). Germline V CDR1 and CDR2: LNHNV, YYDKDF (reference sequence). The CDR3 is 15 amino acids. Trimming cost V 3 bases and J 1 base, with 9 bases left between them.

This clone occurred a few times. In nucleotides, the CDR3 is TGCGCCAGCAGCCAAGATCCTTTCACAGGGCTGCACGAGCAGTACTTC. Translation: CASSQDPFTGLHEQYF. The V call is TRBV4-1, the J call TRBJ2-7; D perhaps matches TRBD1 (6 bases). V shed 0 bases and J shed 5 bases, with 17 bases lying between them. Germline values: CDR1 MGHRA, CDR2 YSYEKL. This CDR3 is 16 amino acids long.

The chain joins TRBV6-1 to TRBJ2-7; weak D call: TRBD1 (6 bases). CDR3 length: 13 residues. Germline CDR1 MNHNS, CDR2 SASEGT. The V end lost 3 bases, the J end lost 3 bases, and 9 bases lay between the germline ends. In DNA, the CDR3 is TGTGCCAGCAGTGATGTCAGGGGCTACGAGCAGTACTTC. Its translation: CASSDVRGYEQYF.

The V and J genes are TRBV5-8 and TRBJ2-7, with 8 bases fitting TRBD1. Germline loops: CDR1 SGHTS, CDR2 YDEGEE. The CDR3 totals 13 residues. V shed 0 bases, J shed 11 bases, and the junction held 7 bases outside the gene matches. The CDR3 region is CASSLEGQGAEYF. The CDR3 DNA reads TGTGCCAGCAGCTTGGAAGGGCAGGGGGCCGAGTACTTC. The entire variable domain, with the rest obtained from reference TRBV5-8 and TRBJ2-7, is as follows: EAGVTQSPTHLIKTRGQQATLRCSPISGHTSVYWYQQALGLGLQFLLWYDEGEERNRGNFPPRFSGRQFPNYSSELNVNALELEDSALYLCASSLEGQGAEYFGPGTRLTVT.

The table lists this clone with a few counts. Here the CDR3 DNA reads TGCGCCAGCAGCCAAACCGGACAGAACACTGAAGCTTTCTTT. It encodes CASSQTGQNTEAFF. The chain couples TRBV4-1 to TRBJ1-1, with D maybe TRBD1 (5 bases). CDR1 and CDR2 (germline): MGHRA, YSYEKL. The CDR3 spans 14 residues. Trimming removed 2 bases from V and 1 base from J, with 8 bases in between.

The CDR3 region has the DNA TGTGCCAGCAGCCCCGACAGGTCTGCGAACACCGGGGAGCTGTTTTTT. As protein: CASSPDRSANTGELFF. This rearrangement joins TRBV5-4 to TRBJ2-2, with a weak D call TRBD1 (6 bases). Trimming left V 4 bases short and J 0 bases short, with 13 bases between. The CDR3 runs 16 residues. Germline CDR1 and CDR2: SGHNT and YYREEE (reference sequence). Drawing the rest from reference TRBV5-4 and TRBJ2-2, the complete variable domain is ETGVTQSPTHLIKTRGQQVTLRCSSQSGHNTVSWYQQALGQGPQFIFQYYREEENGRGNFPPRFSGLQFPNYSSELNVNALELDDSALYLCASSPDRSANTGELFFGEGSRLTVL.

V gene TRBV5-8 combines with J gene TRBJ2-6; the D is unclear. Trimming cost V 1 base and J 0 bases, with 5 bases left between them. The CDR3 contains 15 residues. Germline CDR1 SGHTS, CDR2 YDEGEE. The CDR3, as DNA: TGTGCCAGCAGCTTGCGTTTCTCTGGGGCCAACGTCCTGACTTTC. Protein product: CASSLRFSGANVLTF. The variable domain in full, with the rest retrieved from reference TRBV5-8 and TRBJ2-6, is EAGVTQSPTHLIKTRGQQATLRCSPISGHTSVYWYQQALGLGLQFLLWYDEGEERNRGNFPPRFSGRQFPNYSSELNVNALELEDSALYLCASSLRFSGANVLTFGAGSRLTVL.

This clone is a singleton in its sample. The rearrangement uses TRBV7-9 and TRBJ1-1; D is uncertain. From germline, CDR1 is SEHNR and CDR2 FQNEAQ (reference sequence). CDR3 length equals 14 residues. Trimming took off 3 bases at V and 3 bases at J, with 11 bases between the two ends. Here the CDR3 reads CASSLYGRDTEAFF. The CDR3 coding sequence is TGTGCCAGCAGCTTGTACGGGCGGGACACTGAAGCTTTCTTT. Combining the CDR3 with reference TRBV7-9 and TRBJ1-1 gives the whole variable domain DTGVSQNPRHKITKRGQNVTFRCDPISEHNRLYWYRQTLGQGPEFLTYFQNEAQLEKSRLLSDRFSAERPKGSFSTLEIQRTEQGDSAMYLCASSLYGRDTEAFFGQGTRLTVV.

The rearrangement links TRBV18 to TRBJ1-1, with D possibly TRBD1 on 6 matching bases. Deletions cut 2 bases from V and 1 base from J, with 14 bases between. This CDR3 is built from 16 residues. CDR1 KGHSH and CDR2 LQKENI come from the germline V gene. The CDR3: CASSPRTDPANTEAFF. The CDR3 nucleotides read TGTGCCAGCTCACCAAGGACAGACCCAGCGAACACTGAAGCTTTCTTT.

J is TRBJ1-1 and V is TRBV21-1; the table's D call of TRBD1 was not tested on the DNA. TRBV21-1 corresponds to a pseudogene. This CDR3 has 15 residues. CDR3 loop: CASSKGVGAATEAFF. CDR3 DNA sequence: TGTGCCAGCAGCAAAGGGGTAGGGGCTGCCACTGAAGCTTTCTTT.

The sample holds a few counts of this clone. The chain employs TRBV15 and TRBJ1-2, with TRBD1 matching over 7 bases. The junction had 7 bases not matched to a gene; V was cut back by 5 bases and J by 4 bases. Germline assignment: CDR1 LNHNV and CDR2 YYDKDF (reference sequence). This CDR3 is 14 amino acids long. This CDR3 reads CATSERTGPYGYTF. The CDR3 nucleotides are TGTGCCACCAGCGAACGGACAGGTCCCTATGGCTACACCTTC.

The V and J genes are TRBV10-1 and TRBJ2-3; D not resolved. V lost 6 bases to trimming and J lost 0 bases, with 13 bases between them. Germline lookup yields CDR1 WNHNN and CDR2 SYGVQD (reference sequence). CDR3 length equals 15 residues. DNA of the CDR3: TGCGCCAGCAGACGACTCCAGCTTAGCACAGATACGCAGTATTTT. Translated: CASRRLQLSTDTQYF.

This clone was seen a handful of times. V usage is TRBV2 and J usage is TRBJ1-4; maybe TRBD1 (5 bases). Per germline, CDR1 SNHLY and CDR2 FYNNEI. The CDR3 totals 16 residues. Trimming stripped 2 bases from V and 5 bases from J, with 15 bases between. The CDR3 sequence: CASSERLSGWNEKLFF. CDR3 nucleotides: TGTGCCAGCAGTGAAAGGCTGTCAGGGTGGAATGAAAAACTGTTTTTT.

This clone was picked up one time. The rearrangement links TRBV4-3 to TRBJ2-5; D unclear. In germline, CDR1 is LGHNA, CDR2 YSLEER. This CDR3 is 14 amino acids long. The V end was cut by 5 bases, the J end by 0 bases, with 10 bases between. The CDR3 loop reads CASSFTMYQETQYF. The DNA for the CDR3 is TGCGCCAGCAGCTTCACAATGTACCAAGAGACCCAGTACTTC.

The chain uses TRBV10-3 and TRBJ2-3; TRBD2 matches 8 bases. The V segment lost 2 bases and the J segment 4 bases; nucleotides outside the gene matches: 2. Germline CDR1 is ENHRY and CDR2 is SYGVKD. This CDR3 comprises 14 residues. CDR3 sequence reads: CAISEGLASDTQYF. The DNA of the CDR3 is TGTGCCATCAGTGAGGGACTAGCATCAGATACGCAGTATTTT.

This clone has more than one count but fewer than ten. The chain has TRBV9 and TRBJ2-3, with D unclear. From germline, CDR1 is SGDLS and CDR2 YYNGEE. V lost 0 bases and J 0 bases, leaving 8 bases between the germline ends. CDR3 length equals 15 residues. CDR3 region: CASSVGVDSTDTQYF. Written as DNA, the CDR3 is TGTGCCAGCAGCGTAGGTGTAGATAGCACAGATACGCAGTATTTT.

This sequence joins TRBV7-2 and TRBJ2-7; TRBD1 agrees at 7 bases. The CDR3 loop spans 14 amino acids. Trimming took 1 base from V and 2 from J; bases not matched to a gene: 2. Per germline, CDR1 SGHTA and CDR2 FQGNSA. This CDR3 reads CASSLERGPYEQYF. The CDR3 nucleotides read TGTGCCAGCAGCTTAGAGAGGGGGCCCTACGAGCAGTACTTC.

J is TRBJ2-5 and V is TRBV7-9, with 9 bases fitting TRBD2. The ends lost 1 base at V and 4 bases at J; junction bases unmatched: 4. Looked up from germline, CDR1 is SEHNR and CDR2 is FQNEAQ (reference sequence). The CDR3 is made up of 15 amino acids. The CDR3 here is CASSLVAGGRETQYF. The CDR3 DNA is TGTGCCAGCAGCTTAGTGGCGGGGGGGAGAGAGACCCAGTACTTC.

The gene calls are TRBV6-1 and TRBJ1-6; tentatively, D is TRBD1 (6 bases). V was clipped by 4 bases and J by 7 bases, with 17 bases between them. Germline V gives CDR1 MNHNS, CDR2 SASEGT. CDR3 size: 16 residues. The CDR3 DNA sequence: TGTGCCAGCAGTGGGCGTGCGGGGGCGAGGAATTCACCCCTCCACTTT. Encoded protein: CASSGRAGARNSPLHF.

This sequence joins TRBV4-2 and TRBJ2-7; TRBD1 might be the D (6 bases). Germline assignment: CDR1 LGHNA and CDR2 YNFKEQ. The CDR3 spans 14 residues. The V gene lost 0 bases and the J gene lost 3 bases, with 9 bases spanning the gap. CDR3 protein: CASSQDPGDYEQYF. For the CDR3, the DNA is TGTGCCAGCAGCCAAGATCCAGGGGACTACGAGCAGTACTTC.

This clone was detected a few times. The genes are TRBV6-1 and TRBJ2-3; maybe TRBD2 (5 bases). The V gene's germline CDR1 is MNHNS and CDR2 SASEGT. CDR3 length: 13 residues. V was cut by 7 bases and J by 4 bases, with 12 bases left in between. CDR3 sequence: CASTPRGADTQYF. The CDR3 region has the DNA TGTGCCAGCACTCCCCGGGGAGCAGATACGCAGTATTTT.

V is TRBV6-6 and J is TRBJ2-7; the match to TRBD1 covers 7 bases. CDR1 MNHNY and CDR2 SVGAGI come from the germline V gene (reference sequence). The CDR3 length is 13 residues. J gave up 3 bases and V 6 bases, and 5 bases lay outside the gene matches. CDR3 in amino acids: CASRHRDSYEQYF. Written as DNA, the CDR3 is TGTGCCAGCAGACACCGGGACAGCTACGAGCAGTACTTC.

This chain joins TRBV30 and TRBJ1-5; no firm D call. The CDR3 spans 14 residues. CDR1 and CDR2 (germline): GTSNPN, SVGIG (reference sequence). Trimming left V 5 bases short and J 1 base short, with 12 bases between. The CDR3 loop is CAWSETSSNQPQHF. CDR3 DNA sequence: TGTGCCTGGTCCGAAACATCCAGCAATCAGCCCCAGCATTTT.

The chain combines TRBV7-2 with TRBJ2-7; D is possibly TRBD1 (6 bases). Germline lookup yields CDR1 SGHTA and CDR2 FQGNSA. CDR3 length: 16 amino acids. V was trimmed by 5 bases and J by 2 bases, leaving 19 bases between them. CDR3 sequence reads: CASSPKTGQYTYEQYF. The CDR3 DNA is TGTGCCAGCAGCCCAAAAACAGGGCAGTATACCTACGAGCAGTACTTC.

J is TRBJ1-4 and V is TRBV4-1, with D perhaps TRBD1 (6 bases). V dropped 6 bases and J dropped 7 bases, with 18 bases sitting between them. The length of the CDR3 is 15 residues. The germline gives CDR1 MGHRA, CDR2 YSYEKL. Here the CDR3 DNA reads TGCGCCAGCAGGGTCATAGGGGGTCGAGGTGAAAAACTGTTTTTT. This encodes CASRVIGGRGEKLFF.

The chain uses TRBV19 and TRBJ1-2; 8 bases line up with TRBD1. This CDR3 region has 15 residues. Germline lookup yields CDR1 LNHDA and CDR2 SQIVND (reference sequence). The trim removed 5 bases at V and 4 bases at J, leaving 9 bases unmatched. The CDR3 is CASSSGAGTGYGYTF. The DNA for the CDR3 is TGTGCCAGTAGTTCAGGCGCTGGGACAGGCTATGGCTACACCTTC. The full variable domain, its missing parts supplied by reference TRBV19 and TRBJ1-2, is DGGITQSPKYLFRKEGQNVTLSCEQNLNHDAMYWYRQDPGQGLRLIYYSQIVNDFQKGDIAEGYSVSREKKESFPLTVTSAQKNPTAFYLCASSSGAGTGYGYTFGSGTRLTVV.

This chain uses TRBV7-9 with TRBJ2-7; TRBD1 agrees at 8 bases. V was pared by 4 bases and J by 3 bases, with 5 bases of the junction left unmatched. Germline V gives CDR1 SEHNR, CDR2 FQNEAQ (reference sequence). The CDR3 has 14 amino acids. DNA of the CDR3: TGTGCCAGCAGCTCCCGGGACAGGAACTACGAGCAGTACTTC. Encoded protein: CASSSRDRNYEQYF. Variable domain in full (rest from reference TRBV7-9 and TRBJ2-7): DTGVSQNPRHKITKRGQNVTFRCDPISEHNRLYWYRQTLGQGPEFLTYFQNEAQLEKSRLLSDRFSAERPKGSFSTLEIQRTEQGDSAMYLCASSSRDRNYEQYFGPGTRLTVT.

The table lists this clone with a few counts. CDR3 nucleotides: TGTGCCAGCTCACCCTTAGACAGGGGTTTCACCTACGAGCAGTACTTC. This sequence encodes CASSPLDRGFTYEQYF. V gene TRBV18 combines with J gene TRBJ2-7; 8 bases match TRBD1. CDR3 length equals 16 residues. V shed 3 bases and J 2 bases; nucleotides not matched to a gene: 9. Germline V lookup: CDR1 KGHSH, CDR2 LQKENI.

The chain links TRBV25-1 to TRBJ2-7; tentative D call: TRBD1 (5 bases). This CDR3 comprises 14 residues. In germline, CDR1 is MGHDK, CDR2 SYGVNS. V lost 1 base to trimming and J lost 3 bases, with 10 bases between them. The CDR3 coding sequence is TGTGCCAGCAGTGAATGGTTAGGGGACTACGAGCAGTACTTC. The encoded protein is CASSEWLGDYEQYF.